The 30 T cell receptor beta chains below were found in one sample sequenced in a study of T-cell reconstitution after alpha-beta-depleted transplantation in children listed by TCRdb under 2016. Library creation used PCR. Sequencing was carried out with an Illumina HiSeq 2500. TCR library preparation used molecular barcoding, with unique molecular identifiers applied to normalize quantification of the TCRbeta repertoire. Using fastp trimming at Q25 and MiXCR clonotype assembly, TCRdb reanalyzed the public sequencing data and kept in-frame beta chains. Every entry covers one CDR3 protein and lists the most common genes and DNA from its rows. The sample has about 8,700 distinct CDR3 sequences on record, 14% of them singletons. Clones ranked in the top ten supply about 48% of the sample. Sample time point, as interpreted from the label and publication: day 60 (about 2 months) after transplantation. Read against the paper, the sample's treatment or condition label means: allogeneic hematopoietic cell transplantation with graft depleted of TCRalphabeta T cells and CD19 B cells.

The sample was PBMCs, mostly from graft donor cells, taken 60 days after TCRalphabeta/CD19-depleted stem cell transplant. The receptors were gathered from a male patient under 18 who had a stem cell transplant for acute lymphoblastic leukemia, so the T cells may come from the graft donor.

This clonotype is labeled as medium-sized. The chain has TRBV6-2 or TRBV6-3 and TRBJ1-5; a possible D gene is TRBD1 (6 bases). Looked up from germline, CDR1 is MNHEY and CDR2 is SVGEGT. V was pared by 10 bases and J by 2 bases, with 12 bases between. CDR3 length: 13 amino acids. As DNA, the CDR3 is TGTGCCACCCGGACAGTGGGCAATCAGCCCCAGCATTTT. Translation: CATRTVGNQPQHF.

Many counts were recorded for this clonotype. The genes are TRBV9 and TRBJ2-3; the D is unclear. The CDR3 totals 12 residues. V was clipped by 5 bases and J by 1 base, with 5 bases between them. Germline CDR1 reads SGDLS; CDR2 reads YYNGEE. CDR3 DNA sequence: TGTGCCAGCAGTGGGGGCACAGATACGCAGTATTTT. It yields the protein CASSGGTDTQYF. The entire variable domain, with the rest obtained from reference TRBV9 and TRBJ2-3, is as follows: DSGVTQTPKHLITATGQRVTLRCSPRSGDLSVYWYQQSLDQGLQFLIQYYNGEERAKGNILERFSAQQFPDLHSELNLSSLELGDSALYFCASSGGTDTQYFGPGTRLTVL.

This clonotype was seen repeatedly, ten times or more. CDR3 protein: CSPSGGANEQYF. The CDR3 DNA is TGCAGTCCGAGCGGGGGGGCCAACGAGCAGTACTTC. The genes are TRBV20-1 and TRBJ2-7; 10 nucleotides agree with TRBD2. J gave up 5 bases and V 8 bases, and 6 bases lay outside the gene matches. Germline V CDR1 and CDR2: DFQATT, SNEGSKA (reference sequence). CDR3 length: 12 amino acids.

This clonotype has just one count. V and J are TRBV2 and TRBJ1-3, with no clear D. The CDR3 has 13 amino acids. V shed 7 bases and J shed 4 bases, with 11 bases lying between them. The germline gives CDR1 SNHLY, CDR2 FYNNEI. CDR3 region: CASTSYGGNTIYF. CDR3 nucleotides: TGTGCCAGCACATCATACGGCGGAAACACCATATATTTT.

This clonotype has ten or more counts. The rearrangement joins TRBV12-3 or TRBV12-4 to TRBJ1-1; possibly TRBD1 for D (5 bases). The CDR3 sequence is 13 residues long. V lost 6 bases and J lost 5, with 13 bases in between. The CDR3 region is CASSRTGGTEAFF. CDR3 DNA sequence: TGTGCCAGCAGCCGTACGGGGGGTACTGAAGCTTTCTTT.

In regard to this clonotype: A much larger clone lies a single base off, so this may be a read error. CDR3 nucleotide sequence: TGTGCCATCAGCTTCAGGAGTCTAGCGGTCAGCTCCTACAATGAGCAGTTCTTC. Protein: CAISFRSLAVSSYNEQFF. The V gene is TRBV7-9, the J gene TRBJ2-1; 7 bases agree with TRBD2. The CDR3 covers 18 residues. Germline values: CDR1 SEHNR, CDR2 FQNEAQ (reference sequence).

This clonotype has at least ten counts. V gene TRBV11-2 combines with J gene TRBJ2-1, with TRBD2 identical over 8 bases. Losses at the gene ends were 7 bases for V and 12 bases for J; bases not matched to a gene: 11. Germline CDR1 and CDR2: SGHAT and FQNNGV. This CDR3 spans 13 amino acids. The CDR3, as DNA: TGTGCCAGCATCACACAGGCGGGAGGTCCGCAGTTCTTC. It translates to CASITQAGGPQFF.

In this sample, this clonotype turned up many times. The chain carries TRBV19 and TRBJ1-6; a possible D gene is TRBD1 (6 bases). The germline gives CDR1 LNHDA, CDR2 SQIVND (reference sequence). Deletions cut 3 bases from V and 7 bases from J, with 13 bases between. The CDR3 is made up of 15 amino acids. The CDR3 DNA is TGTGCCAGTAGTATCGGGGGGCCCACGAATTCACCCCTCCACTTT. Amino acid sequence: CASSIGGPTNSPLHF. Full variable domain (missing parts from reference TRBV19 and TRBJ1-6): DGGITQSPKYLFRKEGQNVTLSCEQNLNHDAMYWYRQDPGQGLRLIYYSQIVNDFQKGDIAEGYSVSREKKESFPLTVTSAQKNPTAFYLCASSIGGPTNSPLHFGNGTRLTVT.

This clonotype was observed many times. The chain recombines TRBV5-1 with TRBJ1-6; tentatively, D is TRBD1 (5 bases). The CDR3 loop spans 15 amino acids. V shed 2 bases and J shed 0 bases, with 6 bases lying between them. Germline values: CDR1 SGHRS, CDR2 YFSETQ. The CDR3 here is CASSFGGSYNSPLHF. CDR3 DNA sequence: TGCGCCAGCAGCTTCGGGGGCTCCTATAATTCACCCCTCCACTTT.

This clonotype was observed many times. V usage is TRBV6-5 and J usage is TRBJ2-1; TRBD1 or TRBD2 may be the D gene (5 bases each). Germline V gene lookup returns CDR1 MNHEY and CDR2 SVGAGI. CDR3 length equals 17 residues. V was shortened by 6 bases and J by 3 bases, with 21 bases between the two germline ends. The CDR3 loop is CASSPPFQGPSYNEQFF. DNA of the CDR3: TGTGCCAGCAGCCCACCCTTCCAGGGACCCAGCTACAATGAGCAGTTCTTC.

This clonotype was recorded at least ten times. CDR3 DNA sequence: TGTGCCAGCAGTGAATATGGGACGCCTGACTATGGCTACACCTTC. It yields the protein CASSEYGTPDYGYTF. The J gene is TRBJ1-2, the V gene TRBV25-1; possible D gene TRBD1, 5 bases. CDR1 is MGHDK and CDR2 is SYGVNS in the germline V gene. The CDR3 loop spans 15 amino acids. Trimming stripped 0 bases from V and 3 bases from J, with 11 bases between.

In its sample, this clonotype ranks as medium-sized. This rearrangement joins TRBV20-1 to TRBJ1-4, with a possible D match to TRBD1 (6 bases). This CDR3 has 14 residues. Trimming cost V 6 bases and J 3 bases, with 14 bases left between them. Germline values: CDR1 DFQATT, CDR2 SNEGSKA (reference sequence). As DNA, the CDR3 is TGCAGTGCGCCAGACAGGAGTTCTAATGAAAAACTGTTTTTT. It specifies CSAPDRSSNEKLFF.

There are many counts of this clonotype. The chain joins TRBV5-1 to TRBJ2-1, with 11 nucleotides matching TRBD2. The germline gives CDR1 SGHRS, CDR2 YFSETQ. This CDR3 has 17 residues. J was trimmed by 0 bases and V by 5 bases; bases with no gene match: 7. CDR3 sequence: CASRPGLAGSSYNEQFF. In DNA, the CDR3 is TGCGCCAGCAGACCTGGACTAGCGGGTTCCTCCTACAATGAGCAGTTCTTC.

Within the sample, this clonotype is large (0.1 to 1%). The chain uses TRBV29-1 and TRBJ2-7; D call uncertain. The germline V gene encodes CDR1 SQVTM and CDR2 ANQGSEA. This CDR3 comprises 12 residues. V lost 2 bases and J 1 base, leaving 6 bases between the germline ends. CDR3 DNA: TGCAGCGTTGAAAGCAGGTCCTACGAGCAGTACTTC. This sequence encodes CSVESRSYEQYF.

There are many counts of this clonotype. V and J are TRBV24-1 and TRBJ2-5; unclear D gene. The V gene's germline CDR1 is KGHDR and CDR2 SFDVKD. The germline V and J ends were trimmed by 6 bases and 0 bases, with 7 bases remaining between them. This CDR3 comprises 13 residues. Here the CDR3 reads CATSSTDQETQYF. The CDR3 coding sequence is TGTGCCACCAGTAGTACGGACCAAGAGACCCAGTACTTC.

This clonotype has a count of ten or more. The V and J genes are TRBV25-1 and TRBJ1-2; no clear D gene. Germline loops: CDR1 MGHDK, CDR2 SYGVNS. The CDR3 extends over 16 amino acids. Trimming shortened V by 0 bases and J by 0 bases, and 11 bases separated the two germline ends. The CDR3 DNA is TGTGCCAGCAGTGAATATACAAGGGAAACTAACTATGGCTACACCTTC. Amino acid sequence: CASSEYTRETNYGYTF.

V usage is TRBV3-1 and J usage is TRBJ2-3; 11 bases are shared with TRBD2. The V and J ends lost 10 bases and 5 bases, in that order; junction bases with no gene match: 17. Per the germline V gene, CDR1 is LGHDT and CDR2 is YNNKEL (reference sequence). The CDR3 has 17 amino acids. The CDR3 loop is CATCHYSGGAQVDTQYF. The CDR3 bases are TGTGCCACCTGCCACTATAGCGGGGGGGCTCAAGTAGATACGCAGTATTTT.

This clonotype was recorded a few times. This chain links TRBV6-5 with TRBJ1-6, with a tentative D call TRBD1 (6 bases). This CDR3 is 15 amino acids long. Per the germline V gene, CDR1 is MNHEY and CDR2 is SVGAGI. Trimming removed 0 bases from V and 7 bases from J, with 10 bases in between. CDR3 DNA: TGTGCCAGCAGTTACTCCGGGACAAAAAATTCACCCCTCCACTTT. Its translation: CASSYSGTKNSPLHF.

This clonotype was counted between two and nine times. The J gene is TRBJ2-7, the V gene TRBV5-5; TRBD1 might be the D (5 bases). The V gene lost 2 bases and the J gene lost 2 bases, with 8 bases spanning the gap. The CDR3 length is 13 residues. CDR1 is SGHKS, CDR2 YYEKEE, per germline (reference sequence). CDR3 sequence reads: CASSFTGTYEQYF. CDR3 DNA: TGTGCCAGCAGCTTCACAGGAACCTACGAGCAGTACTTC.

The table lists this clonotype with many counts. The V call is TRBV7-9, the J call TRBJ1-2, with no clear D. Germline-derived CDR1 and CDR2 are SEHNR and FQNEAQ (reference sequence). V lost 5 bases to trimming and J lost 2 bases, with 18 bases between them. This CDR3 comprises 16 residues. The CDR3: CASSIRGSTENYGYTF. DNA for the CDR3: TGTGCCAGCAGCATACGAGGTTCAACAGAAAACTATGGCTACACCTTC. Full variable domain (rest looked up from reference TRBV7-9 and TRBJ1-2): DTGVSQNPRHKITKRGQNVTFRCDPISEHNRLYWYRQTLGQGPEFLTYFQNEAQLEKSRLLSDRFSAERPKGSFSTLEIQRTEQGDSAMYLCASSIRGSTENYGYTFGSGTRLTVV.

This clonotype was detected ten times or more. The chain links TRBV24-1 to TRBJ2-7; TRBD2 is a possible D gene (6 bases). Per germline, CDR1 KGHDR and CDR2 SFDVKD. The CDR3 contains 13 residues. Trimming cost V 7 bases and J 9 bases, with 18 bases left between them. The CDR3 DNA reads as TGTGCCACCAGGGACTACCCCATCCAGGGGCAGTACTTC. Translating gives CATRDYPIQGQYF.

This clonotype was observed many times. The chain is built from TRBV12-3 or TRBV12-4 and TRBJ2-5; weak D call: TRBD2 (5 bases). Trimming pared 2 bases from V and 5 bases from J, leaving 9 bases between. This CDR3 region has 13 residues. This chain's CDR3 is CASSLNPGETQYF. Here the CDR3 DNA reads TGTGCCAGCAGTTTAAACCCGGGGGAGACCCAGTACTTC.

This clonotype was seen ten or more times. V usage is TRBV5-1 and J usage is TRBJ2-5; 8 nucleotides agree with TRBD2. Germline V gene lookup returns CDR1 SGHRS and CDR2 YFSETQ. CDR3 length equals 16 residues. With 1 base clipped from V and 5 bases from J, the junction kept 10 bases outside the gene matches. The CDR3 loop is CASSLFAGGGLETQYF. The CDR3 DNA reads TGCGCCAGCAGCTTGTTCGCGGGAGGAGGCCTCGAGACCCAGTACTTC. The full variable domain, its missing parts supplied by reference TRBV5-1 and TRBJ2-5, is KAGVTQTPRYLIKTRGQQVTLSCSPISGHRSVSWYQQTPGQGLQFLFEYFSETQRNKGNFPGRFSGRQFSNSRSEMNVSTLELGDSALYLCASSLFAGGGLETQYFGPGTRLLVL.

This clonotype was recorded many times. The chain links TRBV5-4 to TRBJ2-1; 9 positions match TRBD2. The germline V gene has CDR1 SGHNT and CDR2 YYREEE (reference sequence). With 0 bases clipped from V and 7 bases from J, the junction kept 14 bases outside the gene matches. This CDR3 has 18 amino acids. This CDR3 is CASSLELVAAGGRNEQFF. CDR3 nucleotide sequence: TGTGCCAGCAGCTTGGAGTTAGTAGCGGCGGGAGGGCGGAATGAGCAGTTCTTC.

This clonotype was counted at least ten times. The chain couples TRBV28 to TRBJ2-1, with unresolved D. The CDR3 extends over 14 amino acids. V was trimmed by 10 bases and J by 7 bases, leaving 20 bases between them. Germline values: CDR1 MDHEN, CDR2 SYDVKM. CDR3: CATLTGWLGNEQFF. In nucleotides, the CDR3 is TGTGCCACCTTAACTGGGTGGCTGGGAAATGAGCAGTTCTTC.

The table lists this clonotype with many counts. The genes are TRBV11-2 and TRBJ1-6; D uncertain. Trimming stripped 3 bases from V and 7 bases from J, with 10 bases between. Germline V gene lookup returns CDR1 SGHAT and CDR2 FQNNGV. The CDR3 has 14 amino acids. CDR3 coding DNA: TGTGCCAGCAGCTTCGATGGGAGGAATTCACCCCTCCACTTT. This codes for CASSFDGRNSPLHF.

CDR3 amino acids: CASSLRRTSGGGNYNEQFF. Here the CDR3 DNA reads TGTGCCAGCAGTTTAAGGAGGACTAGCGGGGGGGGAAACTACAATGAGCAGTTCTTC. V is TRBV27 and J is TRBJ2-1; 15 bases are shared with TRBD2. The J segment lost 3 bases and the V segment lost 2 bases, leaving 8 bases of the junction unmatched. Germline V gene sequence: CDR1 MNHEY, CDR2 SMNVEV (reference sequence). This CDR3 is 19 amino acids long.

This clonotype has a count of ten or more. This rearrangement joins TRBV6-6 to TRBJ2-7; TRBD1 might be the D (6 bases). This CDR3 has 12 residues. The germline CDR1 and CDR2 sequences are MNHNY and SVGAGI (reference sequence). The germline V and J ends were trimmed by 2 bases and 6 bases, with 8 bases remaining between them. The CDR3 sequence is CASSYGQLEQYF. The CDR3 bases are TGTGCCAGCAGTTACGGACAGCTCGAGCAGTACTTC.

This clonotype was seen at least ten times. The chain combines TRBV5-1 with TRBJ2-7; D unresolved. This CDR3 is 17 amino acids long. Trimming took off 4 bases at V and 4 bases at J, with 24 bases between the two ends. Per the germline V gene, CDR1 is SGHRS and CDR2 is YFSETQ. The CDR3 reads CASSPAPIAARIYEQYF. The CDR3 nucleotides read TGCGCCAGCAGCCCTGCACCCATCGCGGCCCGGATATACGAGCAGTACTTC.

This clonotype was seen repeatedly, ten times or more. The genes are TRBV6-5 and TRBJ1-5, with D unclear. V was cut by 6 bases and J by 0 bases, with 9 bases left in between. CDR1 is MNHEY, CDR2 SVGAGI, per germline. The CDR3 has 14 residues. In DNA form, the CDR3 reads TGTGCCAGCAGGGTCGACCATAGCAATCAGCCCCAGCATTTT. Its protein is CASRVDHSNQPQHF.